The TCR beta chain described here comes from a study of cytomegalovirus exposure and HLA in healthy donors. About the research overall: Previous work identified some 120 million unique TCR beta sequences from 150 million to 200 million T cells. Overall study findings and caveats: Presence/absence analyses supposed approximately even sequencing depth among donors.

To note about this clone: The antigen is undetermined.

Germline CDR1 reads KGHSH; CDR2 reads LQKENI. With 3 bases removed from V and 4 bases from J, the gap between germline ends came to 10 bases. The CDR3 sequence is 13 residues long. The PCR employed 60 Vbeta primers together with 13 Jbeta primers. Using immunoSEQ multiplex PCR, the repertoire was profiled, and TCRdb retains in-frame clones only, with some absent. The sample contains around 160,000 clones, roughly 75% of which appear only once. The chain has TRBV18 and TRBJ2-7; no firm D call. Material for sequencing was PBMCs. The clonotype comes from a male donor in good health and CMV-seronegative. In nucleotides, the CDR3 is TGTGCCAGCTCACCTGGGCTTCTTTACGAGCAGTACTTC. This sequence encodes CASSPGLLYEQYF.